This TCR beta chain was sequenced for a study of T cell changes during pregnancy in multiple sclerosis. CDR3 length equals 14 residues. Per germline, CDR1 LNHDA and CDR2 SQIVND (reference sequence). The V end was cut by 10 bases, the J end by 2 bases, with 15 bases between. Libraries were prepared by immunoSEQ multiplex PCR; TCRdb keeps only in-frame clonotypes and omits some of them. The top ten clones hold around 3.3% of a sample with 75,000 to 90,000 clones, about 90% of them seen once. The genes are TRBV19 and TRBJ1-3, with D tentatively TRBD1 (6 bases). This receptor was taken from a female donor in good health, serving as a control in a pregnancy study. Some clones in this sample may be carry-over from other donors' samples. The specimen comprised PBMCs, sampled in the first trimester of pregnancy. The CDR3 spells CATKIRGAGNTIYF. The CDR3 region has the DNA TGTGCCACTAAAATCAGGGGAGCTGGAAACACCATATATTTT.